The clone carrying this TCR beta chain occurred many times. Its antigen remains unknown. The lymph nodes were axillary draining lymph nodes from breast cancer patients. The record originates from a study of breast tumors, draining lymph nodes, adjacent tissues. Findings and caveats of the study: Findings are consistent with lymph node origin and intratumoral expansion of most tumor T cells. Compared with lymph nodes, tumors were less diverse; compared with nontumor tissue, more. That most tumor T cells come from lymph nodes remained unproven. Compared with basal-like, luminal-like tumors shared significantly more repertoire with nontumor tissue.

Trimming shortened V by 5 bases and J by 0 bases, and 11 bases separated the two germline ends. The CDR3 is 14 amino acids. Germline assignment: CDR1 LGHNA and CDR2 YNFKEQ. TCRdb redid the calling of the multiplex PCR reads with MiXCR, one entry per CDR3 protein. The sample yields some 100,000 distinct CDR3 sequences, around 20% seen once. The material sequenced was axillary lymph node tissue. The TCR was taken from a female donor with breast cancer. Some clones in this sample may be carry-over from other donors' samples. The chain couples TRBV4-2 to TRBJ2-7; D possibly matches TRBD1 or TRBD2 (5 bases each). CDR3 loop: CASSTGTSSYEQYF. CDR3 DNA sequence: TGTGCCAGCAGCACCGGGACGAGCTCCTACGAGCAGTACTTC.